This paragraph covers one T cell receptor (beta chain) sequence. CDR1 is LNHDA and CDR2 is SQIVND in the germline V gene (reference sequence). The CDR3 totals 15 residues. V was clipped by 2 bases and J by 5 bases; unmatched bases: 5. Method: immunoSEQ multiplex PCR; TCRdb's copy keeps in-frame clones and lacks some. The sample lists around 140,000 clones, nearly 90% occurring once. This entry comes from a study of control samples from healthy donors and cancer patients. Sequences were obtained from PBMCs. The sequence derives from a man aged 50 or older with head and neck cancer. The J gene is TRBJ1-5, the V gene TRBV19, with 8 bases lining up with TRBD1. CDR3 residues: CASSILEQGDQPQHF. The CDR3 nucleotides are TGTGCCAGTAGTATACTCGAACAGGGGGATCAGCCCCAGCATTTT. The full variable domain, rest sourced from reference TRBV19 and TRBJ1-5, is DGGITQSPKYLFRKEGQNVTLSCEQNLNHDAMYWYRQDPGQGLRLIYYSQIVNDFQKGDIAEGYSVSREKKESFPLTVTSAQKNPTAFYLCASSILEQGDQPQHFGDGTRLSIL.